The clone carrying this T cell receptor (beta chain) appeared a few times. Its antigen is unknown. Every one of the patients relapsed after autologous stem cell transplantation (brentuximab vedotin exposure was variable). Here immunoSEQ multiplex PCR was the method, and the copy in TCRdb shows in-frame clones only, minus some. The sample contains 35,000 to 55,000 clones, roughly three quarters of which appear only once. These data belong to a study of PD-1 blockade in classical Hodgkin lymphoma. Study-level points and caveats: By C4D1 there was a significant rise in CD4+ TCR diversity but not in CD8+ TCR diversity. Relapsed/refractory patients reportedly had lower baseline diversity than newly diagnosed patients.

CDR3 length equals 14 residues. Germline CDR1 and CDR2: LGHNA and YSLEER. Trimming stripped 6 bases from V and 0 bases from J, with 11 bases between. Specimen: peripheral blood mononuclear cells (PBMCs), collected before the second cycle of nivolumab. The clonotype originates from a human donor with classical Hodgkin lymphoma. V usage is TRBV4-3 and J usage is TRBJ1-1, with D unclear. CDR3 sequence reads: CASSTSLVNTEAFF. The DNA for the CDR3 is TGCGCCAGCAGTACATCCCTGGTGAACACTGAAGCTTTCTTT.